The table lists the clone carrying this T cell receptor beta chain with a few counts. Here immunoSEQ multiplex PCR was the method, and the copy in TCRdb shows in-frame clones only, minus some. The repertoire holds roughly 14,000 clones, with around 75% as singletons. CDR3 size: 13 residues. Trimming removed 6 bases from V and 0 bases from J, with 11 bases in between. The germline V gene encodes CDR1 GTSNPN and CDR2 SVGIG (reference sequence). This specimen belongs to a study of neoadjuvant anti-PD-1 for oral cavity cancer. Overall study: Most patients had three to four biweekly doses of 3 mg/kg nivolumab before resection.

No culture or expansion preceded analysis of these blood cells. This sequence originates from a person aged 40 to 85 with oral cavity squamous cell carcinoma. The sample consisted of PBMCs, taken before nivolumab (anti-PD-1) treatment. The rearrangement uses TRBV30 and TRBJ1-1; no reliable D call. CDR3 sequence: CACSRSMNTEAFF. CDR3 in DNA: TGTGCCTGTTCAAGGAGCATGAACACTGAAGCTTTCTTT.